Each of the 25 T cell receptor beta chains below was sequenced from the same sample in a study of blood T cell repertoires in COVID-19. Using immunoSEQ multiplex PCR, the repertoire was profiled, and TCRdb retains in-frame clones only, with some absent. The table has around 49,000 clones, around 80% seen once. Sequencing input: PBMCs or T cells enriched from blood (not recorded which). The receptors come from a woman in her forties or fifties with acute COVID-19.

The chain carries TRBV4-2 and TRBJ1-2; a weak D match, TRBD1 (5 bases). CDR3 length equals 14 residues. V was shortened by 0 bases and J by 1 base, with 6 bases between the two germline ends. The germline V gene encodes CDR1 LGHNA and CDR2 YNFKEQ. The CDR3 nucleotides read TGTGCCAGCAGCCAAGATACAGGTAACTATGGCTACACCTTC. This translates into CASSQDTGNYGYTF.

This clone appeared a few times. The V gene is TRBV5-1, the J gene TRBJ1-5, with 9 positions matching TRBD1. Germline assignment: CDR1 SGHRS and CDR2 YFSETQ. Trimming took 4 bases from V and 1 from J; bases not matched to a gene: 6. The CDR3 spans 16 residues. The CDR3 loop is CASSPGTGISNQPQHF. As DNA, the CDR3 is TGCGCCAGCAGCCCTGGGACAGGGATAAGCAATCAGCCCCAGCATTTT.

This chain connects TRBV2 to TRBJ1-1; D call uncertain. The germline gives CDR1 SNHLY, CDR2 FYNNEI. The CDR3 consists of 12 residues. Trimming stripped 7 bases from V and 7 bases from J, with 13 bases between. The CDR3 reads CASTPESVEAFF. The CDR3 DNA follows: TGTGCCAGCACCCCAGAGAGCGTTGAAGCTTTCTTT.

A single count supports this clone. The chain couples TRBV14 to TRBJ2-3, with 7 bases lining up with TRBD2. Germline V gene data show CDR1 as SGHDN and CDR2 as FVKESK. V dropped 4 bases and J dropped 3; count of bases not matched to a gene: 1. This CDR3 spans 13 amino acids. CDR3 sequence reads: CASSRDYTDTQYF. CDR3 in DNA: TGTGCCAGCAGCCGGGACTATACAGATACGCAGTATTTT.

Turning to this clone: At one of its ends the junction is not consistent with the germline gene, which may arise from a read error. J is TRBJ2-3 and V is TRBV5-1; 7 nucleotides match TRBD1. CDR3 length equals 14 residues. From germline, CDR1 is SGHRS and CDR2 YFSETQ. CDR3 DNA sequence: TGCGCCAGCAGTTTGGGACAGCCCCTCGGTACGCAGTATTTT. Its translation: CASSLGQPLGTQYF.

The rearrangement joins TRBV10-3 to TRBJ2-7; 8 bases line up with TRBD2. This CDR3 has 11 amino acids. Germline V lookup: CDR1 ENHRY, CDR2 SYGVKD. V shed 10 bases and J 4 bases; nucleotides not matched to a gene: 3. The CDR3 bases are TGTGCCACCGGGAGGGGTTACGAGCAGTACTTC. Translation: CATGRGYEQYF.

This chain joins TRBV2 and TRBJ1-1; no clear D gene. V shed 1 base and J shed 5 bases, with 11 bases lying between them. The length of the CDR3 is 14 residues. Germline lookup yields CDR1 SNHLY and CDR2 FYNNEI. CDR3 residues: CASSEVGAETEAFF. Written as DNA, the CDR3 is TGTGCCAGCAGTGAAGTAGGCGCGGAGACTGAAGCTTTCTTT.

The chain recombines TRBV6-5 with TRBJ1-2, with D perhaps TRBD1 (5 bases). Trimming left V 5 bases short and J 4 bases short, with 17 bases between. Germline values: CDR1 MNHEY, CDR2 SVGAGI. The CDR3 loop spans 15 amino acids. CDR3 loop: CASSQSLTASYGYTF. The CDR3 nucleotides are TGTGCCAGCAGTCAATCACTGACAGCTTCCTATGGCTACACCTTC.

This clone has just one count. The chain is built from TRBV10-1 and TRBJ2-1, with TRBD2 matching 7 bases. The V gene's germline CDR1 is WNHNN and CDR2 SYGVQD (reference sequence). Trimming cost V 2 bases and J 7 bases; bases outside gene matches: 8. This CDR3 comprises 15 residues. The CDR3 nucleotides read TGCGCCAGCAGTGAGGCGGGAGAAAAGGGGAATGAGCAGTTCTTC. Translation: CASSEAGEKGNEQFF.

This chain joins TRBV7-2 and TRBJ2-3; 9 bases map to TRBD2. Germline V gives CDR1 SGHTA, CDR2 FQGNSA. The CDR3 loop spans 16 amino acids. The V and J ends lost 6 bases and 2 bases, in that order; junction bases with no gene match: 9. CDR3 in amino acids: CASRPPSGGLTDTQYF. The CDR3 DNA is TGTGCCAGCAGACCGCCGAGCGGGGGGCTCACAGATACGCAGTATTTT. Supplemented by reference TRBV7-2 and TRBJ2-3, the full variable domain reads GAGVSQSPSNKVTEKGKDVELRCDPISGHTALYWYRQSLGQGLEFLIYFQGNSAPDKSGLPSDRFSAERTGGSVSTLTIQRTQQEDSAVYLCASRPPSGGLTDTQYFGPGTRLTVL.

The rearrangement links TRBV21-1 to TRBJ2-3; the D call in the table, TRBD2, was not verified against the DNA. TRBV21-1 counts as a pseudogene. The CDR3 runs 17 residues. The CDR3 DNA reads as TGTGCCAGCAGCAAAGCAGCGGCGGGGGGGCAGGCAGATACGCAGTATTTT. Amino acids: CASSKAAAGGQADTQYF.

CDR3 in DNA: TGTGCCAGTAAGGGGGAAGGAAACACCATATATTTT. Amino acids: CASKGEGNTIYF. V and J are TRBV12-3 or TRBV12-4 and TRBJ1-3; D may be TRBD1 (6 bases). Trimming pared 9 bases from V and 4 bases from J, leaving 10 bases between. The CDR3 consists of 12 residues.

V usage is TRBV11-2 and J usage is TRBJ2-1; 12 bases line up with TRBD2. CDR3 length: 17 residues. Germline V gene lookup returns CDR1 SGHAT and CDR2 FQNNGV. The ends lost 4 bases at V and 2 bases at J; junction bases unmatched: 6. The CDR3 nucleotides read TGTGCCAGCAGCTCCGCGACTAGCGGGGGACCCTACAATGAGCAGTTCTTC. Amino acid sequence: CASSSATSGGPYNEQFF. The variable domain in full, with the rest retrieved from reference TRBV11-2 and TRBJ2-1, is EAGVAQSPRYKIIEKRQSVAFWCNPISGHATLYWYQQILGQGPKLLIQFQNNGVVDDSQLPKDRFSAERLKGVDSTLKIQPAKLEDSAVYLCASSSATSGGPYNEQFFGPGTRLTVL.

There are a few counts of this clone. V and J are TRBV11-2 and TRBJ2-5, with 7 bases matching TRBD1. Germline trimming cut 5 bases from V and 7 bases from J; bases unmatched to any gene: 10. CDR1 and CDR2 (germline): SGHAT, FQNNGV. The CDR3 spans 14 residues. CDR3 amino acids: CASSQTGTVGTQYF. The DNA for the CDR3 is TGTGCCAGCAGCCAGACCGGGACAGTGGGGACCCAGTACTTC.

The chain uses TRBV6-5 and TRBJ1-4; the D gene is possibly TRBD1 (5 bases). This CDR3 has 14 residues. The germline V gene encodes CDR1 MNHEY and CDR2 SVGAGI. V dropped 7 bases and J dropped 2 bases, with 11 bases sitting between them. CDR3 amino acids: CASTRQSTNEKLFF. CDR3 in DNA: TGTGCCAGCACTCGACAGAGTACTAATGAAAAACTGTTTTTT.

This chain joins TRBV13 and TRBJ1-6, with D maybe TRBD1 (5 bases). The CDR3 sequence is 16 residues long. The V and J ends lost 0 bases and 6 bases respectively, with 12 bases between them. CDR1 and CDR2 from the germline V gene are PRHDT and FYEKMQ (reference sequence). CDR3 DNA: TGTGCCAGCAGCTTAGGGACGGAGGGGATTAATTCACCCCTCCACTTT. Protein: CASSLGTEGINSPLHF.

In this sample, this clone turned up a few times. This chain links TRBV6-1 with TRBJ2-7, with TRBD1 identical over 11 bases. The CDR3 length is 15 residues. Germline-derived CDR1 and CDR2 are MNHNS and SASEGT. Trimming took 2 bases from V and 3 from J; bases not matched to a gene: 3. The CDR3 DNA is TGTGCCAGCAGTGAAAGGGGGACAGGGGGCTACGAGCAGTACTTC. Protein sequence: CASSERGTGGYEQYF.

V gene TRBV3-1 (or the pseudogene TRBV3-2) combines with J gene TRBJ2-1, with 11 bases aligning to TRBD2. This CDR3 comprises 15 residues. Germline CDR1 LGHDT, CDR2 YNNKEL (reference sequence). Germline trimming cut 4 bases from V and 7 bases from J; bases unmatched to any gene: 6. As DNA, the CDR3 is TGTGCCAGCAGCCTACTAGCGGGGGTAAAGAATGAGCAGTTCTTC. Protein product: CASSLLAGVKNEQFF.

The chain carries TRBV5-8 and TRBJ1-4; possibly TRBD1 for D (6 bases). V lost 4 bases and J lost 1, with 14 bases in between. CDR1 is SGHTS and CDR2 is YDEGEE in the germline V gene. The CDR3 sequence is 16 residues long. The CDR3 region has the DNA TGTGCCAGCAGCCTGACAGGAGGTGGAACTAATGAAAAACTGTTTTTT. Encoded protein: CASSLTGGGTNEKLFF.

This rearrangement joins TRBV5-4 to TRBJ2-7, with D perhaps matching TRBD1 (5 bases). The germline V gene has CDR1 SGHNT and CDR2 YYREEE (reference sequence). Trimming took 10 bases from V and 3 from J, leaving 17 bases between them. There are 13 residues in the CDR3. The CDR3 DNA reads as TGTGCCTGGGGTGGTGGCGACAGCTACGAGCAGTACTTC. Translation gives CAWGGGDSYEQYF.

V gene TRBV19 combines with J gene TRBJ1-2, with D possibly TRBD1 on 5 matching bases. In germline, CDR1 is LNHDA, CDR2 SQIVND (reference sequence). This CDR3 has 12 amino acids. Trimming shortened V by 7 bases and J by 5 bases, and 11 bases separated the two germline ends. The CDR3 here is CASIQGWYGYTF. Here the CDR3 DNA reads TGTGCCAGTATCCAGGGCTGGTATGGCTACACCTTC.

The V gene is TRBV13, the J gene TRBJ1-1; D uncertain. The germline CDR1 and CDR2 sequences are PRHDT and FYEKMQ (reference sequence). CDR3 length: 14 amino acids. With 5 bases removed from V and 1 base from J, the gap between germline ends came to 11 bases. This CDR3 reads CASSGWAQNTEAFF. The CDR3, as DNA: TGTGCCAGCAGCGGATGGGCTCAGAACACTGAAGCTTTCTTT.

This chain uses TRBV19 with TRBJ1-6; D gene ambiguous. The CDR3 is made up of 15 amino acids. V lost 5 bases and J 0 bases, leaving 8 bases between the germline ends. Germline V gene sequence: CDR1 LNHDA, CDR2 SQIVND (reference sequence). The CDR3 spells CASSAMSSYNSPLHF. The CDR3 nucleotides read TGTGCCAGTAGTGCGATGAGCTCCTATAATTCACCCCTCCACTTT.

The V and J genes are TRBV15 and TRBJ2-7; 8 positions agree with TRBD1. There are 14 residues in the CDR3. CDR1 and CDR2 from the germline V gene are LNHNV and YYDKDF (reference sequence). V lost 4 bases and J lost 2; bases outside the gene matches: 4. CDR3: CATSKRGQAYEQYF. CDR3 nucleotide sequence: TGTGCCACCAGCAAGAGGGGACAGGCCTACGAGCAGTACTTC. Based on the CDR3 plus reference TRBV15 and TRBJ2-7, the full variable domain is DAMVIQNPRYQVTQFGKPVTLSCSQTLNHNVMYWYQQKSSQAPKLLFHYYDKDFNNEADTPDNFQSRRPNTSFCFLDIRSPGLGDTAMYLCATSKRGQAYEQYFGPGTRLTVT.

The V gene is TRBV11-3, the J gene TRBJ2-7; D is ambiguous. This CDR3 contains 11 residues. The germline V gene encodes CDR1 SGHNT and CDR2 YENEEA. The V and J ends lost 1 base and 6 bases respectively, with 4 bases between them. CDR3: CASSLGREQYF. The CDR3 DNA is TGTGCCAGCAGCTTAGGTCGCGAGCAGTACTTC.